The present T cell receptor beta chain was sequenced within a study of cytomegalovirus exposure and HLA in healthy donors. 13 Jbeta primers and 60 Vbeta primers were used for the PCR. Per the original data handling: As a later analysis found, there were 80 million or so unique TCR beta chains, of which some 10 million were shared. Sequencing was performed with immunoSEQ multiplex PCR; in TCRdb, only in-frame clones are kept and a portion is missing. The DNA gave D and trimming, while V, J and clone size come from that table. The table includes about 190,000 clones, around 67% detected once. V dropped 3 bases and J dropped 10; count of bases not matched to a gene: 6. Germline CDR1 SGDLS, CDR2 YYNGEE. CDR3 length: 14 residues.

The sequencing input was PBMCs. The rearrangement joins TRBV9 to TRBJ2-3; 12 bases map to TRBD2. This receptor was obtained from a woman aged 30 to 39 in good health and CMV-seropositive. The CDR3 DNA sequence: TGTGCCAGCAGCGATCGGACTAGCGGGACTCCGCAGTATTTT. Translation: CASSDRTSGTPQYF.